The sequence of this T cell receptor beta chain was determined in a study of graft-versus-host responses after intestinal transplantation. Repertoires were generated with immunoSEQ multiplex PCR, while TCRdb's copy carries only in-frame clones and drops some. Altogether fewer than 9,500 clones are present, 30% to 35% being singletons, with the ten largest covering about 3.1%. Plated together were 200,000 CFSE-labeled responder cells and 200,000 irradiated, violet-dye-labeled stimulator cells. Trimming pared 0 bases from V and 3 bases from J, leaving 9 bases between. CDR3 length: 14 amino acids. Germline CDR1 and CDR2: MNHEY and SMNVEV (reference sequence).

This TCR was recovered from a human patient who was an organ donor for intestinal transplantation. The chain couples TRBV27 to TRBJ2-7; TRBD2 might be the D (5 bases). The source was alloreactive CD8+ T cells from a mixed lymphocyte reaction culture, collected before transplantation. Sample subset: CFSE-low proliferating T cells sorted from roughly six-day pre-transplant mixed lymphocyte reaction (GvH or HvG direction). CDR3 sequence (DNA): TGTGCCAGCAGTTTATCAACTAGTTTCTACGAGCAGTACTTC. Residues: CASSLSTSFYEQYF.